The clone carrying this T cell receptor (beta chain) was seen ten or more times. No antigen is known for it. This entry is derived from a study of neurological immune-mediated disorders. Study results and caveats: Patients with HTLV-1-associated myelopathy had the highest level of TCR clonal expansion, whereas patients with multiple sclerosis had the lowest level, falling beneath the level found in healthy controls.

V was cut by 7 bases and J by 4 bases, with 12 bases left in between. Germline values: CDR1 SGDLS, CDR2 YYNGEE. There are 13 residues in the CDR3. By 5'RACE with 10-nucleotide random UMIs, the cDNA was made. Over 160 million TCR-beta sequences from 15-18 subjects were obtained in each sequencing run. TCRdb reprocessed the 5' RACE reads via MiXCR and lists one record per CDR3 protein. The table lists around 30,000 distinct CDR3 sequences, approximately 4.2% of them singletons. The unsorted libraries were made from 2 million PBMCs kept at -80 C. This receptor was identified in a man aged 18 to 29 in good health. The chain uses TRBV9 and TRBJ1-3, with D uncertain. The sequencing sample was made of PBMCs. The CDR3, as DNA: TGTGCCAGCGGTCAGGTGTCCGGAAACACCATATATTTT. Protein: CASGQVSGNTIYF.